The 20 T cell receptor beta chains below come from one sample, sequenced in a study of CD8 T cells in Susac syndrome. Random hexamers were used to reverse transcribe an amount of roughly 0.45 to 1 ug RNA. TCRdb reanalysed the immunoSEQ multiplex PCR reads using MiXCR and keeps one entry per CDR3 protein. The sample lists approximately 160,000 distinct CDR3 sequences, around 95% seen once, with around 0.13% in the top ten. Specimen: CD4+ T cells from PBMCs. The receptors were sampled from a human donor in good health.

This chain uses TRBV7-9 with TRBJ2-7; D remains unclear. In germline, CDR1 is SEHNR, CDR2 FQNEAQ (reference sequence). Trimming took 5 bases from V and 4 from J, leaving 12 bases between them. This CDR3 is built from 13 residues. The CDR3 protein is CASSPPGVYEQYF. CDR3 DNA sequence: TGTGCCAGCAGCCCCCCGGGTGTTTACGAGCAGTACTTC.

The chain is built from TRBV12-3 or TRBV12-4 and TRBJ2-7; weak D call: TRBD1 (5 bases). This CDR3 region has 13 residues. The V end was cut by 6 bases, the J end by 4 bases, with 13 bases between. The CDR3 region has the DNA TGTGCCAGCAGCCAGGGAATCGAATACGAGCAGTACTTC. Amino acids: CASSQGIEYEQYF.

The chain joins TRBV5-1 to TRBJ2-4; perhaps TRBD1 as D (5 bases). The CDR3 has 14 amino acids. V was shortened by 5 bases and J by 6 bases, with 15 bases between the two germline ends. CDR1 and CDR2 (germline): SGHRS, YFSETQ. CDR3 loop: CASREGYRINIQYF. The CDR3, as DNA: TGCGCCAGCAGGGAAGGATACAGGATAAACATTCAGTACTTC.

This chain links TRBV5-1 with TRBJ1-6; TRBD1 agrees at 8 bases. V lost 7 bases, J lost 8 bases, and 11 bases stayed unmatched. The length of the CDR3 is 15 residues. From germline, CDR1 is SGHRS and CDR2 YFSETQ. The CDR3 nucleotides read TGCGCCAGCGCCATGGACAGGGCCGGGCATTCACCCCTCCACTTT. Residues: CASAMDRAGHSPLHF. Variable domain in full (rest from reference TRBV5-1 and TRBJ1-6): KAGVTQTPRYLIKTRGQQVTLSCSPISGHRSVSWYQQTPGQGLQFLFEYFSETQRNKGNFPGRFSGRQFSNSRSEMNVSTLELGDSALYLCASAMDRAGHSPLHFGNGTRLTVT.

The gene calls are TRBV4-2 and TRBJ2-7; D may be TRBD1 or TRBD2 (6 bases each). The ends were cut back, 4 bases at V and 0 bases at J, with 16 bases in the middle. CDR3 size: 16 residues. CDR1 and CDR2 from the germline V gene are LGHNA and YNFKEQ. CDR3 DNA: TGTGCCAGCAGCCTGGCCCCGGGGGCCAGCTCCTACGAGCAGTACTTC. Amino acids: CASSLAPGASSYEQYF.

This clonotype was counted once. The gene calls are TRBV30 and TRBJ1-2; D is uncertain. The length of the CDR3 is 12 residues. With 4 bases removed from V and 2 bases from J, the gap between germline ends came to 8 bases. The V gene's germline CDR1 is GTSNPN and CDR2 SVGIG (reference sequence). CDR3 sequence: CAWISANYGYTF. The DNA for the CDR3 is TGTGCCTGGATATCGGCCAACTATGGCTACACCTTC.

The chain uses TRBV12-3 or TRBV12-4 and TRBJ1-2, with D uncertain. The CDR3 has 13 residues. With 6 bases removed from V and 8 bases from J, the gap between germline ends came to 16 bases. The CDR3 bases are TGTGCCAGCAGCTCGCGGACGAGCGGCGGCTACACCTTC. Protein: CASSSRTSGGYTF.

CDR3: CASSPEGKNIQYF. For the CDR3, the DNA is TGTGCCAGCTCCCCAGAGGGGAAAAACATTCAGTACTTC. The chain links TRBV18 to TRBJ2-4; TRBD1 or TRBD2 may be the D gene (5 bases each). CDR3 length: 13 residues. Per germline, CDR1 KGHSH and CDR2 LQKENI. Trimming shortened V by 6 bases and J by 4 bases, and 10 bases separated the two germline ends.

This chain connects TRBV3-1 to TRBJ2-7; the D gene is possibly TRBD1 (6 bases). Germline CDR1 and CDR2: LGHDT and YNNKEL (reference sequence). This CDR3 has 13 amino acids. The V end lost 4 bases, the J end lost 1 base, and 8 bases lay between the germline ends. The CDR3 nucleotides are TGTGCCAGCAGCCGACAGGTTTCCTACGAGCAGTACTTC. It is translated as CASSRQVSYEQYF.

This clonotype is a singleton in its sample. The rearrangement joins TRBV19 to TRBJ2-3; no reliable D call. The CDR3 is 13 residues long. Looked up from germline, CDR1 is LNHDA and CDR2 is SQIVND (reference sequence). The germline V and J ends were trimmed by 4 bases and 2 bases, with 7 bases remaining between them. CDR3 coding DNA: TGTGCCAGTAGTAGCGGAGACACAGATACGCAGTATTTT. Protein sequence: CASSSGDTDTQYF.

V is TRBV5-4 and J is TRBJ1-2; D unresolved. CDR1 is SGHNT and CDR2 is YYREEE in the germline V gene (reference sequence). CDR3 length: 13 residues. Between the trimmed V and J ends, which lost 2 bases and 0 bases, there was a span of 5 bases. The CDR3 region has the DNA TGTGCCAGCAGCTTCGAAGCTAACTATGGCTACACCTTC. It specifies CASSFEANYGYTF. The complete variable domain, with remaining parts taken from reference TRBV5-4 and TRBJ1-2, reads ETGVTQSPTHLIKTRGQQVTLRCSSQSGHNTVSWYQQALGQGPQFIFQYYREEENGRGNFPPRFSGLQFPNYSSELNVNALELDDSALYLCASSFEANYGYTFGSGTRLTVV.

The rearrangement links TRBV3-1 to TRBJ2-7; D may be TRBD1 (5 bases). In germline, CDR1 is LGHDT, CDR2 YNNKEL (reference sequence). With 0 bases removed from V and 3 bases from J, the gap between germline ends came to 6 bases. The CDR3 is 13 amino acids. The CDR3 nucleotides are TGTGCCAGCAGCCAAGAGACAGACTACGAGCAGTACTTC. This gives the protein CASSQETDYEQYF.

This clonotype was seen only once. This sequence joins TRBV7-8 and TRBJ2-4; TRBD2 aligns across 8 bases. CDR1 and CDR2 (germline): SGHVS, FQNEAQ. CDR3 length equals 18 residues. V lost 0 bases and J lost 2; bases outside the gene matches: 9. CDR3 loop: CASSLARGRGGSKNIQYF. The CDR3 nucleotides read TGTGCCAGCAGCTTAGCGCGGGGACGGGGGGGCTCCAAAAACATTCAGTACTTC.

This chain links TRBV18 with TRBJ2-7; 7 nucleotides match TRBD2. CDR1 and CDR2 from the germline V gene are KGHSH and LQKENI. With V trimmed by 4 bases and J by 5 bases, 11 bases remained unmatched. The CDR3 consists of 15 residues. CDR3 nucleotides: TGTGCCAGCTCACGGCGGCAGGGAGGGAAAAACGAGCAGTACTTC. It is translated as CASSRRQGGKNEQYF.

This chain uses TRBV4-1 with TRBJ2-7; D unresolved. The V gene's germline CDR1 is MGHRA and CDR2 YSYEKL. The CDR3 has 15 amino acids. V was trimmed by 0 bases and J by 2 bases, leaving 11 bases between them. CDR3 sequence (DNA): TGCGCCAGCAGCCAAGATCAAGGACGTACCTACGAGCAGTACTTC. Its protein is CASSQDQGRTYEQYF.

The chain carries TRBV6-5 and TRBJ1-5; D is uncertain. Germline lookup yields CDR1 MNHEY and CDR2 SVGAGI. Trimming cost V 0 bases and J 7 bases, with 10 bases left between them. The CDR3 length is 14 residues. CDR3 bases: TGTGCCAGCAGTTACTCCCGATATGGACAGCCCCAGCATTTT. Protein: CASSYSRYGQPQHF.

The genes are TRBV2 and TRBJ2-3; D remains unclear. V dropped 4 bases and J dropped 4 bases, with 6 bases sitting between them. CDR3 size: 12 residues. Germline CDR1 is SNHLY and CDR2 is FYNNEI. Written as DNA, the CDR3 is TGTGCCAGCAGTGTTAAGGCAGATACGCAGTATTTT. Protein product: CASSVKADTQYF.

This clonotype is a singleton in its sample. The chain employs TRBV20-1 and TRBJ2-7; 11 bases are shared with TRBD1. After removal of 4 bases from V and 7 bases from J, the junction contained 6 bases not matched to a gene. The CDR3 is 13 amino acids. Germline assignment: CDR1 DFQATT and CDR2 SNEGSKA (reference sequence). The CDR3, as DNA: TGCAGTGCTACGGGACAGGGGGTTTGGGAGCAGTACTTC. This encodes CSATGQGVWEQYF.

The chain recombines TRBV29-1 with TRBJ2-4; weak D call: TRBD1 (6 bases). V lost 4 bases and J 6 bases, leaving 16 bases between the germline ends. CDR3 size: 14 residues. Germline V gene lookup returns CDR1 SQVTM and CDR2 ANQGSEA. CDR3 amino acids: CSVVGGSPLNIQYF. The CDR3 DNA sequence: TGCAGCGTTGTAGGGGGTAGTCCCTTAAACATTCAGTACTTC. Full variable domain (remainder filled in from reference TRBV29-1 and TRBJ2-4): SAVISQKPSRDICQRGTSLTIQCQVDSQVTMMFWYRQQPGQSLTLIATANQGSEATYESGFVIDKFPISRPNLTFSTLTVSNMSPEDSSIYLCSVVGGSPLNIQYFGAGTRLSVL.

The chain is built from TRBV11-2 and TRBJ2-4; D gene unclear. The CDR3 is made up of 14 amino acids. Trimming removed 6 bases from V and 2 bases from J, with 11 bases in between. Germline V gene sequence: CDR1 SGHAT, CDR2 FQNNGV. This CDR3 reads CASSPVRTKNIQYF. Here the CDR3 DNA reads TGTGCCAGCAGTCCCGTGCGGACCAAAAACATTCAGTACTTC.